This entry lists 7 T cell receptor beta chains sequenced from one sample in a study of T cell responses to AZD1222 COVID-19 vaccine. The protocol was immunoSEQ multiplex PCR, while the TCRdb copy is restricted to in-frame clones and leaves out a portion. Counted here are over 100,000 clones, roughly nine tenths occurring once; the ten biggest clones make up 6.9%. The starting material was peripheral blood, obtained on day 0 of AZD1222 vaccination. The receptors were gathered from an adult in good health.

This chain uses TRBV5-6 with TRBJ1-5; 9 bases line up with TRBD1. V lost 2 bases and J lost 0; bases outside the gene matches: 0. Germline lookup yields CDR1 SGHDT and CDR2 YYEEEE. The CDR3 consists of 15 residues. The CDR3 region is CASSLQGASNQPQHF. CDR3 sequence (DNA): TGTGCCAGCAGCTTACAGGGGGCTAGCAATCAGCCCCAGCATTTT.

For the CDR3, the DNA is TGTGCCAGCTCACCGGGGCAGGGTGGGTCCTATAATTCACCCCTCCACTTT. Its translation: CASSPGQGGSYNSPLHF. The V call is TRBV18, the J call TRBJ1-6, with D perhaps TRBD1 (5 bases). The ends were cut back, 3 bases at V and 1 base at J, with 13 bases in the middle. The CDR3 totals 17 residues. Germline CDR1 KGHSH, CDR2 LQKENI.

This chain uses TRBV7-2 with TRBJ1-6, with 9 bases that match TRBD1. V trimming: 5 bases; J trimming: 5 bases; junction bases outside the gene matches: 4. The CDR3 has 15 amino acids. Germline values: CDR1 SGHTA, CDR2 FQGNSA. The CDR3 nucleotides are TGTGCCAGCAGCACCGGGACAGGGAATAATTCACCCCTCCACTTT. This gives the protein CASSTGTGNNSPLHF.

V gene TRBV19 combines with J gene TRBJ2-7; 7 bases are shared with TRBD2. The V and J ends lost 1 base and 5 bases, in that order; junction bases with no gene match: 8. From germline, CDR1 is LNHDA and CDR2 SQIVND (reference sequence). The CDR3 has 15 residues. As DNA, the CDR3 is TGTGCCAGTAGTATAGGGGCGACTAGCATGAACGAGCAGTACTTC. Protein sequence: CASSIGATSMNEQYF.

This clone was recorded once. The CDR3 reads CATSRGGTTGYTF. DNA of the CDR3: TGTGCCACCAGCAGAGGCGGAACCACGGGCTACACCTTC. The V and J genes are TRBV15 and TRBJ1-2; D unresolved. Germline CDR1 LNHNV, CDR2 YYDKDF (reference sequence). CDR3 size: 13 residues. The V end lost 1 base, the J end lost 8 bases, and 11 bases lay between the germline ends.

This rearrangement joins TRBV5-1 to TRBJ2-3; 11 bases line up with TRBD2. V shed 4 bases, J shed 4 bases, and the junction held 11 bases outside the gene matches. CDR3 length: 17 amino acids. Germline lookup yields CDR1 SGHRS and CDR2 YFSETQ. CDR3 loop: CASSPPQTSGDSDTQYF. DNA of the CDR3: TGCGCCAGCAGCCCGCCTCAGACTAGCGGGGATTCAGATACGCAGTATTTT.

The chain couples TRBV5-1 to TRBJ2-1, with TRBD1 matching 9 bases. V was clipped by 2 bases and J by 0 bases; unmatched bases: 6. Germline V lookup: CDR1 SGHRS, CDR2 YFSETQ. There are 17 residues in the CDR3. CDR3 nucleotide sequence: TGCGCCAGCAGCTTCAAGACAGGGGGAGTCTCCTACAATGAGCAGTTCTTC. Translated, it gives CASSFKTGGVSYNEQFF.